The clone carrying this T cell receptor beta chain was detected a few times. This CDR3 has 16 residues. Trimming left V 4 bases short and J 5 bases short, with 21 bases between. Germline CDR1 and CDR2: SGDLS and YYNGEE. The data derive from a study of blood T cell repertoires in COVID-19. About the study: The analysed material was cDNA or gDNA that came from T cells, B-cell-depleted T cells, or PBMCs.

Per the authors' pipeline: The authors estimated nucleated cell counts from reference gene primer amplification. The table came from immunoSEQ multiplex PCR; TCRdb's copy has only in-frame clones and leaves some out. From that table come the V and J calls and clone size; the DNA was used to work out D and trimming. The sample contains tens of thousands of clones, around four fifths of which appear only once. This receptor was obtained from a human donor in a cohort sampled during active COVID-19. The specimen was peripheral blood. V and J are TRBV9 and TRBJ2-5; D might be TRBD2 (6 bases). The CDR3 DNA reads TGTGCCAGCAGCCCGGGAGTAGGCGGGGCGAGGGAGACCCAGTACTTC. Its protein is CASSPGVGGARETQYF.